The 21 T cell receptor beta chains below all came from one sample that was sequenced in a study of human T cells and chemical hapten exposure. TCRdb itself ran the RACE reads through MiXCR, one entry per CDR3 protein. The table lists tens of thousands of distinct CDR3 sequences, 9.3% of them singletons. The time point denotes: patch test 1, 2 weeks after DPC sensitization. Sample treatment: therapeutic diphenylcyclopropenone sensitization with weekly scalp DPC. The source material was whole blood, sampled in connection with sensitization to the hapten diphenylcyclopropenone (DPC). The receptors were gathered from a woman aged 45-60 years with alopecia areata. Some clones in this sample may be carry-over from other donors' samples.

This clonotype was recorded many times. The chain has TRBV3-1 and TRBJ1-4, with 9 bases lining up with TRBD1. Per the germline V gene, CDR1 is LGHDT and CDR2 is YNNKEL (reference sequence). V dropped 3 bases and J dropped 5; count of bases not matched to a gene: 1. The CDR3 spans 14 residues. The DNA for the CDR3 is TGTGCCAGCAGCCAGGGACAGGGAAATGAAAAACTGTTTTTT. Translating it yields CASSQGQGNEKLFF.

This clonotype was counted ten times or more. The rearrangement links TRBV6-5 to TRBJ2-2; D is undetermined. Trimming pared 6 bases from V and 0 bases from J, leaving 5 bases between. This CDR3 has 13 residues. Germline values: CDR1 MNHEY, CDR2 SVGAGI. CDR3 protein: CASRFTNTGELFF. The CDR3, as DNA: TGTGCCAGCAGGTTCACGAACACCGGGGAGCTGTTTTTT.

For the CDR3, the DNA is TGCAGCGAAGGAGAGGGATATGGGGAGACCCAGTACTTC. This sequence encodes CSEGEGYGETQYF. The rearrangement joins TRBV29-1 to TRBJ2-5; D is possibly TRBD2 (5 bases). Germline V lookup: CDR1 SQVTM, CDR2 ANQGSEA. V lost 7 bases and J 5 bases, leaving 17 bases between the germline ends. The CDR3 is made up of 13 amino acids. Full variable domain (outside the CDR3, taken from reference TRBV29-1 and TRBJ2-5): SAVISQKPSRDICQRGTSLTIQCQVDSQVTMMFWYRQQPGQSLTLIATANQGSEATYESGFVIDKFPISRPNLTFSTLTVSNMSPEDSSIYLCSEGEGYGETQYFGPGTRLLVL.

In its sample, this clonotype was seen many times. The chain employs TRBV12-3 or TRBV12-4 and TRBJ1-1; 8 bases are a match to TRBD1. With 4 bases clipped from V and 0 bases from J, the junction kept 4 bases outside the gene matches. The CDR3 totals 15 residues. The DNA for the CDR3 is TGTGCCAGCAGTTCGTCAGGGGGCGTGAACACTGAAGCTTTCTTT. Translating gives CASSSSGGVNTEAFF.

V and J are TRBV20-1 and TRBJ1-5; a weak D match, TRBD1 (6 bases). Per germline, CDR1 DFQATT and CDR2 SNEGSKA (reference sequence). The CDR3 length is 14 residues. V dropped 0 bases and J dropped 1 base, with 7 bases sitting between them. This CDR3 is CSARDGQSNQPQHF. The CDR3 DNA sequence: TGCAGTGCTAGAGACGGACAGAGCAATCAGCCCCAGCATTTT.

A note on this clonotype: It may be a read error: a sequence one base away is much more abundant. The chain combines TRBV29-1 with TRBJ2-1; D gene unclear. With the DNA end fitting TRBJ2-7 better, the J assignment may be wrong. Germline CDR1 reads SQVTM; CDR2 reads ANQGSEA. The CDR3 length is 13 residues. CDR3 coding DNA: TGCAGCGTTCTTCCGACGGGTGGCTATGAGCAGTACTTC. Translated: CSVLPTGGYEQYF.

At least ten counts were recorded for this clonotype. The DNA of the CDR3 is TGTGCCAGCAGCTTAATGACGGGTAGTCTCCTACTGGAGCAGTACTTC. It specifies CASSLMTGSLLLEQYF. The chain joins TRBV11-2 to TRBJ2-7; D gene unclear. Germline loops: CDR1 SGHAT, CDR2 FQNNGV. The length of the CDR3 is 16 residues. Trimming took 2 bases from V and 7 from J, leaving 21 bases between them.

In its sample, this clonotype was seen a few times. The chain employs TRBV20-1 and TRBJ2-5; D perhaps matches TRBD2 (5 bases). In germline, CDR1 is DFQATT, CDR2 SNEGSKA (reference sequence). The V and J ends lost 5 bases and 5 bases respectively, with 18 bases between them. This CDR3 region has 14 residues. The DNA for the CDR3 is TGCAGTGCTTCGGACGCGCAAAGCGGCGAGACCCAGTACTTC. This encodes CSASDAQSGETQYF.

This clonotype was seen at least ten times. The germline gene is not matched at one end of the junction; a read error may be the cause. The rearrangement joins TRBV2 to TRBJ2-7, with D possibly being TRBD2 (5 bases). Germline values: CDR1 SNHLY, CDR2 FYNNEI. This CDR3 contains 12 residues. The CDR3 is CASSEALRPGDF. The CDR3 DNA reads TGTGCCAGCAGTGAAGCGCTCCGACCCGGGGACTTC. The full variable domain, with the rest looked up from reference TRBV2 and TRBJ2-7, is EPEVTQTPSHQVTQMGQEVILRCVPISNHLYFYWYRQILGQKVEFLVSFYNNEISEKSEIFDDQFSVERPDGSNFTLKIRSTKLEDSAMYFCASSEALRPGDFGPGTRLTVT.

This clonotype was recorded many times. This chain joins TRBV6-6 and TRBJ2-1; D call uncertain. The CDR3 has 13 amino acids. Trimming pared 7 bases from V and 7 bases from J, leaving 14 bases between. Germline assignment: CDR1 MNHNY and CDR2 SVGAGI (reference sequence). CDR3 in amino acids: CASTPVARNEQFF. The CDR3 DNA reads as TGTGCCAGCACCCCGGTGGCGCGGAATGAGCAGTTCTTC.

A few counts support this clonotype. This sequence joins TRBV28 and TRBJ1-2; 7 bases are shared with TRBD1. The CDR3 is 13 amino acids. The germline CDR1 and CDR2 sequences are MDHEN and SYDVKM. The junction had 8 bases not matched to a gene; V was cut back by 6 bases and J by 7 bases. CDR3 in DNA: TGTGCCAGCAGGACCCCGACAGGGACTGGCTACACCTTC. It specifies CASRTPTGTGYTF.

The table lists this clonotype with many counts. V is TRBV6-5 and J is TRBJ2-2; D possibly corresponds to TRBD2 (6 bases). Germline values: CDR1 MNHEY, CDR2 SVGAGI. V was cut by 9 bases and J by 5 bases, with 22 bases left in between. The CDR3 consists of 16 residues. The CDR3 nucleotides are TGTGCCAGTACCGGGGGACTTTTGCGTGCGACCGGGGAGCTGTTTTTT. This encodes CASTGGLLRATGELFF.

This clonotype came up many times. The V call is TRBV20-1, the J call TRBJ2-2, with 7 bases fitting TRBD2. The CDR3 contains 16 residues. Trimming took 2 bases from V and 0 from J; bases not matched to a gene: 6. Germline loops: CDR1 DFQATT, CDR2 SNEGSKA (reference sequence). CDR3 nucleotide sequence: TGCAGTGCTAGACCCTCCGGACTAGCGAACACCGGGGAGCTGTTTTTT. Translation gives CSARPSGLANTGELFF.

This clonotype came up a few times. The V gene is TRBV20-1, the J gene TRBJ2-7; 8 bases match TRBD1. This CDR3 comprises 17 residues. Germline loops: CDR1 DFQATT, CDR2 SNEGSKA (reference sequence). Losses at the gene ends were 6 bases for V and 5 bases for J; bases not matched to a gene: 21. The CDR3 DNA follows: TGCAGTGCCCGCGGGTTGGTCCCGACAGGGGACAGCCACGAGCAGTACTTC. It yields the protein CSARGLVPTGDSHEQYF.

In its sample, this clonotype was seen many times. The rearrangement joins TRBV20-1 to TRBJ2-3; D gene ambiguous. V was cut by 0 bases and J by 3 bases, with 16 bases left in between. There are 16 residues in the CDR3. Germline assignment: CDR1 DFQATT and CDR2 SNEGSKA (reference sequence). The CDR3 bases are TGCAGTGCTAGAGATCTTCTAACCGTCGGAACAGATACGCAGTATTTT. Translation gives CSARDLLTVGTDTQYF.

This clonotype was recorded many times. The chain employs TRBV29-1 and TRBJ2-7, with a weak D call TRBD1 (5 bases). Trimming removed 4 bases from V and 2 bases from J, with 9 bases in between. Per the germline V gene, CDR1 is SQVTM and CDR2 is ANQGSEA. The CDR3 contains 12 residues. DNA for the CDR3: TGCAGCGTTGTCCAGGGTACCTACGAGCAGTACTTC. It codes for CSVVQGTYEQYF.

This clonotype was seen at least ten times. This sequence joins TRBV7-2 and TRBJ2-3; 8 nucleotides match TRBD2. Trimming at V came to 6 bases and at J to 3 bases, leaving 8 bases not matched to a gene. Germline V lookup: CDR1 SGHTA, CDR2 FQGNSA. This CDR3 comprises 15 residues. The CDR3 DNA follows: TGTGCCAGCAGGTTGAGTTCTAGCGGGACAGATACGCAGTATTTT. Its translation is CASRLSSSGTDTQYF.

This chain uses TRBV28 with TRBJ1-2; possibly TRBD1 for D (5 bases). Between the trimmed V and J ends, which lost 6 bases and 1 base, there was a span of 9 bases. The CDR3 has 13 residues. Germline CDR1 reads MDHEN; CDR2 reads SYDVKM. The CDR3 protein is CASRDTYNYGYTF. CDR3 DNA sequence: TGTGCCAGCAGGGACACTTATAACTATGGCTACACCTTC.

This clonotype was observed at least ten times. The genes are TRBV7-8 and TRBJ2-1, with 10 positions matching TRBD2. Trimming took 6 bases from V and 5 from J; bases not matched to a gene: 4. CDR3 length: 14 residues. Germline-derived CDR1 and CDR2 are SGHVS and FQNEAQ. The chain's CDR3 is CASRRTSGNNEQFF. The CDR3 bases are TGTGCCAGCAGACGGACTAGCGGAAACAATGAGCAGTTCTTC.

This clonotype was found once. The chain links TRBV20-1 to TRBJ2-7; 8 nucleotides agree with TRBD2. The CDR3 is made up of 16 amino acids. CDR1 DFQATT and CDR2 SNEGSKA come from the germline V gene (reference sequence). V shed 0 bases and J 9 bases; nucleotides not matched to a gene: 16. CDR3 bases: TGCAGTGCTAGAGATCAAGCGGGAGCTCCTCCTAATGGGCAGTACTTC. This gives the protein CSARDQAGAPPNGQYF.

V gene TRBV20-1 combines with J gene TRBJ2-3, with D uncertain. The CDR3 length is 12 residues. Trimming left V 0 bases short and J 6 bases short, with 7 bases between. Germline-derived CDR1 and CDR2 are DFQATT and SNEGSKA (reference sequence). In nucleotides, the CDR3 is TGCAGTGCTAGAGAGGCCGGGGATACGCAGTATTTT. It specifies CSAREAGDTQYF.